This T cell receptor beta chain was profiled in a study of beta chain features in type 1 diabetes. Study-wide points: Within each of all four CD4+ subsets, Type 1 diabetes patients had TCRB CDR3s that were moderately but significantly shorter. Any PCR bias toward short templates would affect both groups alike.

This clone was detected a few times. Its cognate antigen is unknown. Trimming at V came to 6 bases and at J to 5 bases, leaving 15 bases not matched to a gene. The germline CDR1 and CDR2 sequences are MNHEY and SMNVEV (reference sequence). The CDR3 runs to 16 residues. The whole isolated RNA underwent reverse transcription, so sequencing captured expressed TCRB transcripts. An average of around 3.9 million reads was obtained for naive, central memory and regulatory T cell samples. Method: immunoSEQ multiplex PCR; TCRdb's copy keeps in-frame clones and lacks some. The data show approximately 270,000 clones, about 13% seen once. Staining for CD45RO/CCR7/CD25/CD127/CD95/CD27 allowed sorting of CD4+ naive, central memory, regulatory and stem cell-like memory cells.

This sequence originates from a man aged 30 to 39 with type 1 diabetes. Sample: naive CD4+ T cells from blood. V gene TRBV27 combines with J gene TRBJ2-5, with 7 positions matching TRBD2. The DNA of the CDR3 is TGTGCCAGCAGCCTAAGTTGGGGGGGGGAAGGGGAGACCCAGTACTTC. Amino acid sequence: CASSLSWGGEGETQYF.